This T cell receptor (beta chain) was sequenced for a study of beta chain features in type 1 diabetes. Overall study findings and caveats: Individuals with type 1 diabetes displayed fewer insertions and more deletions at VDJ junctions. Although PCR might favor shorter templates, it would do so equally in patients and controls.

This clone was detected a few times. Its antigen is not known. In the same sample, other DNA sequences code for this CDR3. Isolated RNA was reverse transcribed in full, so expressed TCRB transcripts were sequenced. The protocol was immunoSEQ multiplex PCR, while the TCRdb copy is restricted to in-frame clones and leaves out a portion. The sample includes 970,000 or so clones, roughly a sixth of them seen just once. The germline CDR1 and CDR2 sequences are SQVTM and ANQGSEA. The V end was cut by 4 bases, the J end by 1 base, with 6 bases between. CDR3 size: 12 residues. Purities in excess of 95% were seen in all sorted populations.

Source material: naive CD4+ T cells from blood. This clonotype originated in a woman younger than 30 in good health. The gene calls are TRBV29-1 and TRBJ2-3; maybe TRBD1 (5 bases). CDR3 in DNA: TGCAGCGTTGTCAGGGGCACAGATACGCAGTATTTT. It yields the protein CSVVRGTDTQYF.